This record looks at one T cell receptor beta chain sequence and its context. The data derive from a study of cytomegalovirus exposure and HLA in healthy donors. Amplification used 60 Vbeta primers and 13 Jbeta primers. Method: immunoSEQ multiplex PCR; TCRdb's copy keeps in-frame clones and lacks some. Of 150,000 to 200,000 clones detected, just under 80% appear once; the ten largest clones hold approximately 6.8%. CDR1 and CDR2 (germline): SGHAT, FQNNGV. Deletions cut 5 bases from V and 4 bases from J, with 12 bases between. The CDR3 has 14 amino acids. Sequencing used PBMCs. This rearrangement joins TRBV11-2 to TRBJ1-3; no clear D gene. This sequence originates from a woman between 35 and 50 years old in good health and CMV-seropositive. The CDR3 region has the DNA TGTGCCAGCAGCAGCGGTTTTCCGGGAAACACCATATATTTT. Its protein product is CASSSGFPGNTIYF.